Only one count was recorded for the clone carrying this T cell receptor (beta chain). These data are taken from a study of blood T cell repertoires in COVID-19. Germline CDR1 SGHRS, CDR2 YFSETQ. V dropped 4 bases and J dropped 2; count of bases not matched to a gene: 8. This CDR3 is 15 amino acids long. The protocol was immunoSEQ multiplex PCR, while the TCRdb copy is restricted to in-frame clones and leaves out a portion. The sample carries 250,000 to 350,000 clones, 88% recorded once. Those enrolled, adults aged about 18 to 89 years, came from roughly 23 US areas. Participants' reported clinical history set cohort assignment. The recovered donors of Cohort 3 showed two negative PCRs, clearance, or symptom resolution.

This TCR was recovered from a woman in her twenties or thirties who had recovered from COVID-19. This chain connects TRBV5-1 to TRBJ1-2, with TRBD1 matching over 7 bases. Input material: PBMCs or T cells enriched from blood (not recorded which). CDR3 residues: CASSIGDRDNYGYTF. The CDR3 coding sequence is TGCGCCAGCAGCATAGGTGACAGGGACAACTATGGCTACACCTTC.